A selection of T cell receptor beta chains follows, all from one sample in a study of blood T cell repertoires in COVID-19. Assay: immunoSEQ multiplex PCR; the TCRdb copy retains only in-frame clones and omits some. The table has about 14,000 clones, roughly 87% seen once; the top ten hold more than 7%. The sequenced sample was peripheral blood. Every receptor here comes from a human donor in a cohort sampled during active COVID-19. Each CDR3 is given with its conserved first and last residue. A D gene is named only where the DNA matches it firmly. Part of the rows lack a size; the others show once, few, many or a class for expanded clones.

clone_size	d_call	v_call	cdr3_length	j_call	cdr3_nt	cdr3_aa
-	TRBD1	TRBV7-6	15	TRBJ1-1	TGTGCCAGCAGCTTAGAGGACAGGGGGGACACTGAAGCTTTCTTT	CASSLEDRGDTEAFF
-	-	TRBV6-5	14	TRBJ2-2	TGTGCCAGCAGCTCCATGCTAGTCACCGGGGAGCTGTTTTTT	CASSSMLVTGELFF
once	TRBD2	TRBV4-3	16	TRBJ2-3	TGCGCCAGCAGCCAAGATATGGGCGGGGGAACAGATACGCAGTATTTT	CASSQDMGGGTDTQYF
medium-sized	TRBD1	TRBV5-6	15	TRBJ2-7	TGTGCCAGCAGCCCAGGCACAGGGGTAAGCTACGAGCAGTACTTC	CASSPGTGVSYEQYF
-	-	TRBV15	14	TRBJ2-7	TGTGCCACCAGCAGAGAAAGAGTCTCTTACGAGCAGTACTTC	CATSRERVSYEQYF
-	-	TRBV6-5	12	TRBJ2-7	TGTGCCAGCAGGGGGGGTCTGTTCGAGCAGTACTTC	CASRGGLFEQYF
-	-	TRBV7-2	13	TRBJ2-3	TGTGCCAGCAGCTTAGTATTCACAGATACGCAGTATTTT	CASSLVFTDTQYF
-	TRBD1	TRBV6-1	17	TRBJ1-3	TGTGCCAGCAGTGAAATGTGGCAGGGGGCTTCTGGAAACACCATATATTTT	CASSEMWQGASGNTIYF
-	TRBD1	TRBV9	16	TRBJ2-1	TGTGCCAGCAGCGCCCGGGACAGGGGAAGTTACAATGAGCAGTTCTTC	CASSARDRGSYNEQFF
-	-	TRBV9	14	TRBJ2-5	TGTGCCAGCAGCGCCAGGGACGGAGGGGAGACCCAGTACTTC	CASSARDGGETQYF
-	-	TRBV11-2	16	TRBJ2-1	TGTGCCAGCAGCCCACTGGGACAAAGGGGATGGAGTGAGCAGTTCTTC	CASSPLGQRGWSEQFF
-	TRBD1	TRBV6-6	16	TRBJ1-1	TGTGCCAGCAGACCCGGGACAGGGGCGCAGGGCACTGAAGCTTTCTTT	CASRPGTGAQGTEAFF
-	-	TRBV28	12	TRBJ2-7	TGTGCCAACCACAGGAAAACCTACGAGCAGTACTTC	CANHRKTYEQYF
-	TRBD1	TRBV19	15	TRBJ2-5	TGTGCCAGTAGGCGGACAGGGACGGATTTGGAGACCCAGTACTTC	CASRRTGTDLETQYF
-	TRBD1	TRBV4-1	18	TRBJ2-7	TGCGCCAGCAGCAAGACACCTACCGGGACAGGGGATTCCTACGAGCAGTACTTC	CASSKTPTGTGDSYEQYF
-	-	TRBV19	14	TRBJ2-3	TGTGCCAGTAGTATGCGACAGAGCACAGATACGCAGTATTTT	CASSMRQSTDTQYF
-	TRBD2	TRBV5-1	17	TRBJ2-3	TGCGCCAGCAGCTTGGGCAAGGTGACTAGCGGGACAGATACGCAGTATTTT	CASSLGKVTSGTDTQYF
-	TRBD1	TRBV27	16	TRBJ1-6	TGTGCCAGCAGGGGACAGGGGGCGGTTGGTAATTCACCCCTCCACTTT	CASRGQGAVGNSPLHF
-	TRBD1	TRBV6-1	17	TRBJ1-6	TGTGCCAGCAGTGGGGACTTCGGACAGGGCTTTTCTTCACCCCTCCACTTT	CASSGDFGQGFSSPLHF
-	-	TRBV5-6	15	TRBJ2-7	TGTGCCAGCAGCTTCATGGTCACGAGCTCCTACGAGCAGTACTTC	CASSFMVTSSYEQYF
-	TRBD1	TRBV6-6	14	TRBJ2-2	TGTGCCAGCCGGGGACAGGGTCTTACCGGGGAGCTGTTTTTT	CASRGQGLTGELFF
-	-	TRBV7-2	13	TRBJ2-7	TGTGCCAGCAGCTTAAATGGCGGGAACGAGCAGTACTTC	CASSLNGGNEQYF
-	-	TRBV7-2	14	TRBJ2-3	TGTGCCAGCAGCTTAGGTCGGTACACAGATACGCAGTATTTT	CASSLGRYTDTQYF
-	-	TRBV18	14	TRBJ1-1	TGTGCCAGCTCACCACCGCCAGGGAAAACTGAAGCTTTCTTT	CASSPPPGKTEAFF
few	TRBD2	TRBV7-2	15	TRBJ2-2	TGTGCCAGCAGCTTAGTTGGCGGGGGCACCGGGGAGCTGTTTTTT	CASSLVGGGTGELFF
-	TRBD2	TRBV27	16	TRBJ2-5	TGTGCCAGCAGTCCCCGGGGCCTAGCGGGACTAGAGACCCAGTACTTC	CASSPRGLAGLETQYF
-	TRBD2	TRBV13	18	TRBJ2-3	TGTGCCAGCAGCTTAGCTGTGGTAGCGGGGGGACTCACAGATACGCAGTATTTT	CASSLAVVAGGLTDTQYF
-	TRBD1	TRBV6-5	15	TRBJ1-2	TGTGCCAGCAGTTCCCCGGACAGGGCCGATTATGGCTACACCTTC	CASSSPDRADYGYTF
once	TRBD1	TRBV2	14	TRBJ1-5	TGTGCCAGCAGTCGGGACAGGGTGGTTCAGCCCCAGCATTTT	CASSRDRVVQPQHF
-	-	TRBV2	15	TRBJ2-3	TGTGCCAGCAGTGAAATAGTTCGGGGCACAGATACGCAGTATTTT	CASSEIVRGTDTQYF
-	-	TRBV3-1/TRBV3-2	16	TRBJ1-2	TGTGCCAGCAGCCAAGACATGGCCTCGATTAACTATGGCTACACCTTC	CASSQDMASINYGYTF
-	TRBD1	TRBV15	14	TRBJ2-7	TGTGCCACCAGCGACGGGACAGGGTTGAACGAGCAGTACTTC	CATSDGTGLNEQYF
-	-	TRBV19	14	TRBJ2-7	TGTGCCAGTAGTATAGCTAGCGATCACTACGAGCAGTACTTC	CASSIASDHYEQYF
few	TRBD1	TRBV25-1	15	TRBJ2-1	TGTGCCAGCAGTTGGGGGCAGGGGGCGTCCGATGAGCAGTTCTTC	CASSWGQGASDEQFF
-	TRBD2	TRBV4-1	16	TRBJ2-1	TGCGCCAGCAGCCAAGATAGGGCTAGCGGATACAATGAGCAGTTCTTC	CASSQDRASGYNEQFF
-	-	TRBV19	16	TRBJ1-2	TGTGCCAGTAGTATAGCATTAGGAGGGTGGGACTATGGCTACACCTTC	CASSIALGGWDYGYTF